Listed below are T cell receptor beta chains from one sample, sequenced in a study of blood T cell repertoires in COVID-19. Libraries were prepared by immunoSEQ multiplex PCR; TCRdb keeps only in-frame clonotypes and omits some of them. The sample gives some 200,000 clones, roughly 84% of which show up once; 15% to 20% is in the top ten. Material: peripheral blood. The receptors originated from a woman older than 75 with active or convalescent COVID-19. CDR3s include the opening cysteine and the closing phenylalanine or tryptophan. D genes are given only for firm matches. A clone size is listed for some rows: how often the clone was seen (once, few, many), or a class if it is expanded.

d_gene,abundance,v_gene,j_gene,CDR3aa,CDR3nt
TRBD2,.,TRBV24-1,TRBJ2-5,CATSDSPGLAGIETQYF,TGTGCCACCAGTGATTCGCCGGGACTAGCGGGGATCGAGACCCAGTACTTC
.,.,TRBV7-2,TRBJ2-1,CASSRGQYNEQFF,TGTGCCAGCAGCCGAGGACAGTACAATGAGCAGTTCTTC
.,.,TRBV28,TRBJ1-1,CASSSGDFLGGLKAFF,TGTGCCAGCAGTTCCGGGGACTTTTTAGGTGGGTTGAAAGCTTTCTTT
TRBD2,.,TRBV2,TRBJ2-1,CASSLTSGRTHNEQFF,TGTGCCAGCAGTCTGACTAGCGGGCGGACTCACAATGAGCAGTTCTTC
TRBD1,.,TRBV7-9,TRBJ1-2,CASSFDRGGGYTF,TGTGCCAGCAGCTTTGACAGGGGAGGTGGCTACACCTTC
.,.,TRBV7-3,TRBJ2-6,CASSLNFGANVLTF,TGTGCCAGCAGCTTAAACTTTGGGGCCAACGTCCTGACTTTC
.,.,TRBV6-5,TRBJ2-1,CASSYVSVDNEQFF,TGTGCCAGCAGTTACGTGTCGGTAGACAATGAGCAGTTCTTC
TRBD2,.,TRBV11-3,TRBJ2-5,CASSSRTSGFETQYF,TGTGCCAGCAGCTCCAGGACTAGCGGTTTTGAGACCCAGTACTTC
.,.,TRBV9,TRBJ2-1,CASSLRGSSHEQFF,TGTGCCAGCAGCCTCCGCGGATCGTCACATGAGCAGTTCTTC
.,.,TRBV28,TRBJ1-5,CASSLYTGNSNQPQHF,TGTGCCAGCAGTTTGTATACAGGGAATAGCAATCAGCCCCAGCATTTT
.,.,TRBV7-9,TRBJ1-2,CASSLDGVGYGYTF,TGTGCCAGCAGCTTAGACGGGGTCGGCTATGGCTACACCTTC
TRBD2,.,TRBV24-1,TRBJ2-5,CATSPGGTQYF,TGTGCCACCAGTCCGGGGGGGACCCAGTACTTC
.,.,TRBV7-2,TRBJ2-5,CASSLSPQRGDETQYF,TGTGCCAGCAGCTTATCCCCCCAGCGCGGTGATGAGACCCAGTACTTC
TRBD1,once,TRBV19,TRBJ2-5,CASSIGGQLETQYF,TGTGCCAGTAGTATAGGGGGACAGCTAGAGACCCAGTACTTC
TRBD2,.,TRBV4-2,TRBJ2-7,CASSQVGLAEAHEQYF,TGTGCCAGCAGCCAAGTCGGACTAGCGGAGGCCCACGAGCAGTACTTC
.,.,TRBV27,TRBJ1-5,CASHTGFGNQPQHF,TGTGCCAGCCATACGGGTTTCGGGAATCAGCCCCAGCATTTT
TRBD1,.,TRBV19,TRBJ1-1,CASSTGTGGFDTEAFF,TGTGCCAGTAGTACCGGGACAGGGGGCTTCGACACTGAAGCTTTCTTT
TRBD1,.,TRBV19,TRBJ1-1,CASSKDRGPLTEAFF,TGTGCCAGTAGCAAAGACAGGGGGCCGTTGACTGAAGCTTTCTTT
.,.,TRBV4-1,TRBJ1-5,CASSPLTSSGYQPQHF,TGCGCCAGCAGCCCGTTAACCTCCTCGGGGTATCAGCCCCAGCATTTT
.,.,TRBV5-1,TRBJ2-7,CASSPTDRRRTYEQYF,TGCGCCAGCAGCCCCACCGACAGGAGACGGACCTACGAGCAGTACTTC
.,.,TRBV18,TRBJ1-2,CASSPHPGQLSDTF,TGTGCCAGCTCACCACACCCCGGACAGCTTAGCGACACCTTC
.,.,TRBV24-1,TRBJ2-3,CATSDRPSGTDTQYF,TGTGCCACCAGTGATCGCCCTAGCGGCACAGATACGCAGTATTTT
.,.,TRBV5-1,TRBJ1-6,CASSYLPGDSPLHF,TGCGCCAGCAGCTACCTCCCCGGGGATTCACCCCTCCACTTT
TRBD2,.,TRBV18,TRBJ2-1,CASSPQGLAGGHEQFF,TGTGCCAGCTCACCCCAAGGACTAGCGGGAGGTCATGAGCAGTTCTTC
.,once,TRBV28,TRBJ2-7,CASKWAGRSHEQYF,TGTGCCAGCAAATGGGCAGGGCGGAGCCACGAGCAGTACTTC
TRBD1,.,TRBV5-1,TRBJ1-2,CASSSGQGFQGYTF,TGCGCCAGCAGCTCGGGACAGGGTTTTCAGGGCTACACCTTC
TRBD2,few,TRBV11-3,TRBJ2-3,CASSPSGSTDTQYF,TGTGCCAGCAGCCCTAGCGGGAGCACAGATACGCAGTATTTT
.,.,TRBV5-5,TRBJ2-3,CASSLRVSTDTQYF,TGTGCCAGCAGCCTCAGGGTCAGCACAGATACGCAGTATTTT
TRBD2,.,TRBV5-8,TRBJ2-7,CASSLSTGLRLAEGREQYF,TGTGCCAGCAGCTTGTCGACAGGCCTCAGACTAGCGGAGGGGCGCGAGCAGTACTTC
.,.,TRBV9,TRBJ1-6,CASSGDRQNSPLHF,TGTGCCAGCAGCGGCGACAGGCAGAATTCACCCCTCCACTTT
TRBD1,.,TRBV19,TRBJ1-5,CASRLTGTGWSQPQHF,TGTGCCAGTAGGCTAACCGGGACAGGTTGGTCTCAGCCCCAGCATTTT
TRBD2,.,TRBV15,TRBJ2-3,CATSKPGLAGGPTDTQYF,TGTGCCACCAGCAAGCCGGGACTAGCGGGGGGGCCCACAGATACGCAGTATTTT
.,.,TRBV7-2,TRBJ2-2,CASSFRTGELFF,TGTGCCAGCAGCTTCAGGACCGGGGAGCTGTTTTTT
.,once,TRBV5-4,TRBJ2-5,CASSDPRDRETQYF,TGTGCCAGCAGCGATCCCAGGGATCGGGAGACCCAGTACTTC
.,.,TRBV30,TRBJ1-5,CAWSIQTGQPQHF,TGTGCCTGGAGCATACAGACCGGACAGCCCCAGCATTTT
TRBD1,.,TRBV6-2/TRBV6-3,TRBJ2-7,CASSPPGQEYEQYF,TGTGCCAGCAGTCCGCCGGGACAGGAATACGAGCAGTACTTC
TRBD1,once,TRBV7-8,TRBJ1-2,CASSYGQGGYGYTF,TGTGCCAGCAGCTACGGACAGGGGGGCTATGGCTACACCTTC
TRBD1,.,TRBV19,TRBJ2-5,CASSIPGQGQETQYF,TGTGCCAGTAGTATCCCGGGACAGGGGCAAGAGACCCAGTACTTC
TRBD1,.,TRBV6-5,TRBJ1-2,CASLTAGGHYGYTF,TGTGCCAGCCTTACGGCAGGGGGCCACTATGGCTACACCTTC
TRBD1,.,TRBV6-2/TRBV6-3,TRBJ2-2,CASSYPRGRGHTGELFF,TGTGCCAGCAGTTACCCCAGGGGGCGCGGGCACACCGGGGAGCTGTTTTTT
TRBD2,.,TRBV27,TRBJ2-4,CASSSLAGGGNIQYF,TGTGCCAGCAGTTCGCTAGCGGGAGGGGGAAACATTCAGTACTTC
TRBD2,.,TRBV14,TRBJ2-1,CASSPGLAGLMKQFF,TGTGCCAGCAGCCCGGGACTAGCGGGGCTGATGAAACAGTTCTTC